The clone carrying this T cell receptor beta chain has only one observation. Its target is not known. The V and J ends lost 2 bases and 3 bases, in that order; junction bases with no gene match: 3. The CDR3 runs to 14 residues. Germline CDR1 and CDR2: SGHNT and YYREEE (reference sequence). The data are from a study of graft-versus-host responses after intestinal transplantation. As for the study in general: The transplants performed in recipients were multivisceral, liver-intestinal, or isolated intestinal. Every recipient underwent anti-thymocyte globulin induction, then tacrolimus and steroids for approximately 3 years.

Tissue from the graft was processed to free its intraepithelial and lamina propria lymphocytes. Method: immunoSEQ multiplex PCR; TCRdb's copy keeps in-frame clones and lacks some. The profile shows more than 4,000 clones, 85% of them singletons. The study's findings and limits: Among circulating GvH clones, peak levels were associated with early post-transplant declines in HvG clones. Analysis identified GvH clones in recipient marrow, with some appearing first in ileum or blood.

The material was ileum tissue, obtained 156 days after intestinal transplant. The V and J genes are TRBV5-4 and TRBJ2-7; 9 bases align to TRBD1. This TCR was recovered from a human patient who received an intestinal transplant, so some T cells may come from the graft donor. CDR3 sequence reads: CASSFATGGYEQYF. The CDR3 DNA follows: TGTGCCAGCAGCTTCGCGACAGGGGGCTACGAGCAGTACTTC.